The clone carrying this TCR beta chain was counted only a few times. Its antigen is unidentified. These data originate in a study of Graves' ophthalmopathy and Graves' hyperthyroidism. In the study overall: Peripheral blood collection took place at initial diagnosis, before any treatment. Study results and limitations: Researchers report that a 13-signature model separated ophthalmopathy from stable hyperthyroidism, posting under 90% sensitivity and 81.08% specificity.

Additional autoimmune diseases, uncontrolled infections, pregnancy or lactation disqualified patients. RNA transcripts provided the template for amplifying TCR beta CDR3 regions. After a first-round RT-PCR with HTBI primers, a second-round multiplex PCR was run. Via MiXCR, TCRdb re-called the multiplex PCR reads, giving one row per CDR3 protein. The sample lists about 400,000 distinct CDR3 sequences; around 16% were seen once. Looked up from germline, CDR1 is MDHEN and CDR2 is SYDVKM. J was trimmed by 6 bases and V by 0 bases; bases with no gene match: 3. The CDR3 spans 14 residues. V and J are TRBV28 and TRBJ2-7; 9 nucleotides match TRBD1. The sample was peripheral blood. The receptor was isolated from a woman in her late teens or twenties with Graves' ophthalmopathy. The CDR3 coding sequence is TGTGCCAGCAGTTTATGGACAGGGGGTATCGAGCAGTACTTC. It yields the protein CASSLWTGGIEQYF.